A single T cell receptor beta chain is shown here with its context. CDR1 and CDR2 from the germline V gene are LNHDA and SQIVND (reference sequence). The length of the CDR3 is 14 residues. V shed 2 bases and J 7 bases; nucleotides not matched to a gene: 1. Data came from immunoSEQ multiplex PCR; TCRdb stores just in-frame clones and leaves some out. The sample carries about 100,000 clones, 80% to 90% recorded once. The data derive from a study of T cell responses to AZD1222 COVID-19 vaccine. The TCR comes from an adult in good health. Source: peripheral blood, taken on day 0 of MenACWY control vaccination. The chain uses TRBV19 and TRBJ1-6; 8 bases are shared with TRBD1. The CDR3 sequence: CASSIRDRNSPLHF. CDR3 nucleotides: TGTGCCAGTAGTATACGGGACAGGAATTCACCCCTCCACTTT.